The T cell receptor beta chain under discussion was sequenced for a study of blood T cells in healthy people across ages. This CDR3 has 15 amino acids. The J segment lost 0 bases and the V segment lost 6 bases, leaving 3 bases of the junction unmatched. Germline V CDR1 and CDR2: SGHRS, YFSETQ. The study recruited healthy Caucasian donors from Russia who were aged about 6 to 95. Every sample yielded at least 6.5 million isolated PBMCs. A few counts support this clonotype. Alongside a J-beta primer mix, a sample-barcoded 5' primer served in a second PCR lasting 7 to 11 cycles. The template-switch adaptor, which had 12 random nucleotides, put a tag on each cDNA molecule. MiXCR was run by TCRdb on the 5' RACE reads, yielding one entry per CDR3 protein. The table records 600,000 or so distinct CDR3 sequences, around 48% of them present only once.

The chain is built from TRBV5-1 and TRBJ2-2; 9 nucleotides align to TRBD2. The TCR sequence derives from a man older than 75 in good health. Sequenced: blood. The CDR3 reads CASMREGANTGELFF. The CDR3 DNA sequence: TGCGCCAGCATGCGGGAGGGCGCGAACACCGGGGAGCTGTTTTTT.